This T cell receptor (beta chain) came from a study of PD-1 blockade in classical Hodgkin lymphoma. Whole-study results and caveats: Newly diagnosed patients were said to have less baseline TCR diversity than healthy donors did. The study found complete responders had baseline diversity similar to newly diagnosed patients. By C4D1, diversity of CD4+ TCRs had risen significantly, whereas that of CD8+ TCRs had not.

Time point specified: cycle 4 day 1 (C4D1), after five to seven weeks of nivolumab. No patient escaped relapse after autologous stem cell transplantation, and brentuximab vedotin exposure varied. Best overall response was complete response, partial response or progressive disease in these relapsed/refractory classical Hodgkin lymphoma patients. Remarks on this clone: Its antigen is not identified.

Clones were read by immunoSEQ multiplex PCR, and TCRdb kept only the in-frame ones, dropping some. The sample gives around 20,000 clones, roughly three quarters of which show up once; around 7.2% is in the top ten. The source material was peripheral blood mononuclear cells (PBMCs), sampled before the fourth cycle of nivolumab. This receptor was obtained from a human donor with classical Hodgkin lymphoma.

CDR3 protein: CATSIQGSGTGELFF. DNA for the CDR3: TGCGCCACCTCAATCCAGGGGTCGGGAACCGGGGAGCTGTTTTTT. V and J are TRBV5-1 and TRBJ2-2; TRBD1 might be the D (6 bases). V shed 9 bases and J shed 5 bases, with 20 bases lying between them. The CDR3 is 15 amino acids. The germline V gene has CDR1 SGHRS and CDR2 YFSETQ.